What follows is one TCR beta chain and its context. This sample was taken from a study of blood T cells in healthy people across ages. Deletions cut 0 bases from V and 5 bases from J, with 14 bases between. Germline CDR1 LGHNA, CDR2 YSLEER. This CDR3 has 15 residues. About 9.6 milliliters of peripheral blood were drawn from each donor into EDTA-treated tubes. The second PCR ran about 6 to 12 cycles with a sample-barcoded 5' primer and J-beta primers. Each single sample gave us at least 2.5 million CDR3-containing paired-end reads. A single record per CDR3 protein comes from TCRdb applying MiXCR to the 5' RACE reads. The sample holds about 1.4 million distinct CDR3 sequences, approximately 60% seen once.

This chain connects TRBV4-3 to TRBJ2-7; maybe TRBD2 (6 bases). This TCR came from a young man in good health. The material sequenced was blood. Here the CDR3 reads CASSQDQLDYDEQYF. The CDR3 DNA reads TGCGCCAGCAGCCAAGATCAATTGGACTACGACGAGCAGTACTTC.